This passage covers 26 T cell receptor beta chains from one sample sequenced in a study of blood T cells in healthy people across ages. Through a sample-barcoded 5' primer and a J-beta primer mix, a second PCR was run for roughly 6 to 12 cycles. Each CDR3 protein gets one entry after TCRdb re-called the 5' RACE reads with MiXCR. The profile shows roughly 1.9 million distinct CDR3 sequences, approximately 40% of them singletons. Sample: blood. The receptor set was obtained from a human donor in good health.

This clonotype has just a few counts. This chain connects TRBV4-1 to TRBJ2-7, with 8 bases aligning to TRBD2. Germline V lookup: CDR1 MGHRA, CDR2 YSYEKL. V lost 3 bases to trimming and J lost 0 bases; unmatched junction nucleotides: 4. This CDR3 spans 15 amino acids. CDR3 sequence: CASSQIAGSSYEQYF. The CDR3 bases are TGCGCCAGCAGCCAGATAGCGGGGTCCTCCTACGAGCAGTACTTC.

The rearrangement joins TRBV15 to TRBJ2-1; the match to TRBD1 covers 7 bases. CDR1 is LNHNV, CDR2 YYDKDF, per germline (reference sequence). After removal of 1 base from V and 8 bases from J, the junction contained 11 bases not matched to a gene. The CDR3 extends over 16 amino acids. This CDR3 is CATSRVLRQGDHEQFF. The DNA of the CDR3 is TGTGCCACCAGCAGAGTCTTGAGACAGGGTGACCATGAGCAGTTCTTC.

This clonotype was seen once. CDR3 DNA sequence: TGTGCCAGCAGTTATGGGGGGATTGCAGATACGCAGTATTTT. Translation: CASSYGGIADTQYF. The chain combines TRBV28 with TRBJ2-3, with D maybe TRBD2 (6 bases). V lost 4 bases and J lost 4, with 12 bases in between. The germline V gene has CDR1 MDHEN and CDR2 SYDVKM. The CDR3 loop spans 14 amino acids.

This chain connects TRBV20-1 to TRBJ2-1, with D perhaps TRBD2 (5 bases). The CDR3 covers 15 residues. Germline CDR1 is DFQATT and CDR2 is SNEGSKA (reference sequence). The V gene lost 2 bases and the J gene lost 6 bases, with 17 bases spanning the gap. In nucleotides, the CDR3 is TGCAGTGCTAGACTCCCACGGGGTAGTACCAATGAGCAGTTCTTC. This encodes CSARLPRGSTNEQFF.

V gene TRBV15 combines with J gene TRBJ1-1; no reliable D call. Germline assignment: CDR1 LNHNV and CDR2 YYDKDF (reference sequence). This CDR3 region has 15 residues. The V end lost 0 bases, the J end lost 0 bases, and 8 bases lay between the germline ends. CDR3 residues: CATSRDYNLNTEAFF. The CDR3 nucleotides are TGTGCCACCAGCAGAGATTATAATCTGAACACTGAAGCTTTCTTT.

The CDR3 DNA reads TGTGCCAGCAGCAAAGGAGAAGGTACTGAGCAGTACTTC. It codes for CASSKGEGTEQYF. This chain uses TRBV21-1 with TRBJ2-5. TRBV21-1 is described as a pseudogene. The CDR3 spans 13 residues.

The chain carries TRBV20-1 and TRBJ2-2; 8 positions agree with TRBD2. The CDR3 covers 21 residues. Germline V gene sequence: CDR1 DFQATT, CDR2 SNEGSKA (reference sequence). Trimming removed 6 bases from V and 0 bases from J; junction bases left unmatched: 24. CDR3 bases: TGCAGTGCCGTCTGGGGCCCGGGGGGGCGGTTAAGGCCTTCGAACACCGGGGAGCTGTTTTTT. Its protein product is CSAVWGPGGRLRPSNTGELFF.

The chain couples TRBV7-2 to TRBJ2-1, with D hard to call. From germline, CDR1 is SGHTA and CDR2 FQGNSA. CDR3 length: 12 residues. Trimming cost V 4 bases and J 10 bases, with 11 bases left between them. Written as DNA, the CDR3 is TGTGCCAGCAGCTCACCCAGCGCCGAGCAGTTCTTC. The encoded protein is CASSSPSAEQFF.

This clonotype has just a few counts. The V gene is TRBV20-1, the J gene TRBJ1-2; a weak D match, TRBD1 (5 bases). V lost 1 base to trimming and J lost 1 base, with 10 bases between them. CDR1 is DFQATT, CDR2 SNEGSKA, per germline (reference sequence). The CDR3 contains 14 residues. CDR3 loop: CSARGRTLNYGYTF. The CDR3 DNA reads TGCAGTGCTAGAGGACGGACACTTAACTATGGCTACACCTTC.

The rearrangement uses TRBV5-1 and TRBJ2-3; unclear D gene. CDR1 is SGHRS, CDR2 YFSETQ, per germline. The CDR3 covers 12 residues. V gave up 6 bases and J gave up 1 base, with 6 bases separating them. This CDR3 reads CASMSGTDTQYF. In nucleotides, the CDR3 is TGCGCCAGCATGTCTGGCACAGATACGCAGTATTTT.

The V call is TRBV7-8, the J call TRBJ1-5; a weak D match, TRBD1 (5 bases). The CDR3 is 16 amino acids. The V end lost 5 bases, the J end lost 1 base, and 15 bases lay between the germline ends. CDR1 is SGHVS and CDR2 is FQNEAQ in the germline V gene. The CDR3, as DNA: TGTGCCAGCAGCACGGGACTCCTGGGGAGCAATCAGCCCCAGCATTTT. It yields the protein CASSTGLLGSNQPQHF. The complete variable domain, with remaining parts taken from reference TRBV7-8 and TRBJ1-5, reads GAGVSQSPRYKVAKRGQDVALRCDPISGHVSLFWYQQALGQGPEFLTYFQNEAQLDKSGLPSDRFFAERPEGSVSTLKIQRTQQEDSAVYLCASSTGLLGSNQPQHFGDGTRLSIL.

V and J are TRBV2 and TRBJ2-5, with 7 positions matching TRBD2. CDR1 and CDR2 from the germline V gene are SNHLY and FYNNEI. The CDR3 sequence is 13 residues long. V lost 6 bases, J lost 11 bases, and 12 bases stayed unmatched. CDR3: CASSPGTNNEQYF. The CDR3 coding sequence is TGTGCCAGCAGCCCCGGGACTAACAATGAGCAGTACTTC.

CDR3 region: CASSLVVTGTGMVGELFF. The DNA of the CDR3 is TGTGCCAGCAGCTTAGTAGTGACCGGGACAGGGATGGTCGGGGAGCTGTTTTTT. This chain links TRBV7-2 with TRBJ2-2; 9 bases are shared with TRBD1. This CDR3 has 18 amino acids. V gave up 1 base and J gave up 7 bases; unmatched junction bases: 13. Looked up from germline, CDR1 is SGHTA and CDR2 is FQGNSA.

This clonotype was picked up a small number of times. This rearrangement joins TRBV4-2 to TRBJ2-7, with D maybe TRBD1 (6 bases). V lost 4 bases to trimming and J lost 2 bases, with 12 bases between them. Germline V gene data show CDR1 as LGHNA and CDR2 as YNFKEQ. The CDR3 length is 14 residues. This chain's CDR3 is CASSPHRDPYEQYF. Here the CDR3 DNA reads TGTGCCAGCAGCCCACACAGGGACCCCTACGAGCAGTACTTC.

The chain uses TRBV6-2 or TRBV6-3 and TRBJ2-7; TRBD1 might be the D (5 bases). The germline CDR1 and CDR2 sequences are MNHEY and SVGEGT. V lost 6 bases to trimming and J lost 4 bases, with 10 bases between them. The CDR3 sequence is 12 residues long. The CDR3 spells CASRSSGYEQYF. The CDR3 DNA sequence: TGTGCCAGCAGATCATCAGGGTACGAGCAGTACTTC.

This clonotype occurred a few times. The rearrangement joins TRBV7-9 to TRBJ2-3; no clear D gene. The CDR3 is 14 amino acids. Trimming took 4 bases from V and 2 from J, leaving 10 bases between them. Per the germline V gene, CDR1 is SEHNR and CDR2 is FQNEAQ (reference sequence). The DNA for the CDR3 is TGTGCCAGCAGCTCCCAGCGCTACACAGATACGCAGTATTTT. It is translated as CASSSQRYTDTQYF.

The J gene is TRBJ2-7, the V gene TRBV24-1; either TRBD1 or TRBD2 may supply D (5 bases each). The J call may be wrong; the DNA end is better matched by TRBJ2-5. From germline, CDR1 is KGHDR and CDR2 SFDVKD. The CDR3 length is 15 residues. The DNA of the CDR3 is TGTGCCACCAGTGATCCGCCGACAGAGGGAAAGACCCAGTACTTC. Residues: CATSDPPTEGKTQYF.

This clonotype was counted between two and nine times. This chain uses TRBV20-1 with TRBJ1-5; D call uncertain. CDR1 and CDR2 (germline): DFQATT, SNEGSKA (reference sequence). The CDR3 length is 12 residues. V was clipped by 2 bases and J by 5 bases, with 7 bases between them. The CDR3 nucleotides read TGCAGTGCTAGATCCCCGGATCAGCCCCAGCATTTT. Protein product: CSARSPDQPQHF.

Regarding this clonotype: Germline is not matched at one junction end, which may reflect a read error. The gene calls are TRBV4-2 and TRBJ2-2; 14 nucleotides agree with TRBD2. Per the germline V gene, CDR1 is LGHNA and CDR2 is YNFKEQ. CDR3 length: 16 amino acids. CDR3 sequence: CTSSQETSGGAGELFF. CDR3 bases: TGTACCAGCAGCCAAGAGACTAGCGGGGGGGCCGGGGAGCTGTTTTTT.

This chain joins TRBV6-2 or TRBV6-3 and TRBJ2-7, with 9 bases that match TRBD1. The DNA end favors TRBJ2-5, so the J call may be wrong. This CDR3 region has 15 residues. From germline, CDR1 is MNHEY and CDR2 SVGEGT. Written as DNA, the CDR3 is TGTGCCATCTCACTATCCCGGGACAGGGCGGAGACCCAGTACTTC. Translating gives CAISLSRDRAETQYF.

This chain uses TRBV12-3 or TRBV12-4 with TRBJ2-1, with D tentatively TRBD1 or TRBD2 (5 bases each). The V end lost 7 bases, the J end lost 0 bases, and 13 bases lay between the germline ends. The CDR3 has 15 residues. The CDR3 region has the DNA TGTGCCAGCACGGAGAGAGGGGTCTCCTACAATGAGCAGTTCTTC. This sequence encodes CASTERGVSYNEQFF.

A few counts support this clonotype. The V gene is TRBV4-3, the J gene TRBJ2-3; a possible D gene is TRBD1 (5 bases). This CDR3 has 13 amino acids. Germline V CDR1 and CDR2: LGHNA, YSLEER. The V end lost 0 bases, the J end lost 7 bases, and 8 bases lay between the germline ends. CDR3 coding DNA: TGCGCCAGCAGCCAAGAGGACACCTATACGCAGTATTTT. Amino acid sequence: CASSQEDTYTQYF.

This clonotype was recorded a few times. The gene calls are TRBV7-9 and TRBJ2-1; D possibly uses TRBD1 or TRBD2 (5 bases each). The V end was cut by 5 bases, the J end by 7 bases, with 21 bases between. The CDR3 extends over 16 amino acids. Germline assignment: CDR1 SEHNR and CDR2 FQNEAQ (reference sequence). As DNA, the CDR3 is TGTGCCAGCAGCCCTTTATTTTTCCGGGACGAGAATGAGCAGTTCTTC. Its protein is CASSPLFFRDENEQFF.

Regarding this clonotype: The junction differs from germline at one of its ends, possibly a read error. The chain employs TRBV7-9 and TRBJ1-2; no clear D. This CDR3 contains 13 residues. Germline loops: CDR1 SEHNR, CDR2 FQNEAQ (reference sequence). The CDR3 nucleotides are TGTGCCAGCAGCCGACCAGTCAACTACGGCTACACCTTC. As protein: CASSRPVNYGYTF.

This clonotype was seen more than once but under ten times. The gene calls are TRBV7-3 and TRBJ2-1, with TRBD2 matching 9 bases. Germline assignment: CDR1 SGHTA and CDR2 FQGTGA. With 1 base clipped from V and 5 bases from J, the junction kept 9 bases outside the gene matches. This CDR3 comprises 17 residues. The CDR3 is CASSLNGGGALDNEQFF. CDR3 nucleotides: TGTGCCAGCAGCTTAAACGGCGGGGGGGCCCTGGACAATGAGCAGTTCTTC.

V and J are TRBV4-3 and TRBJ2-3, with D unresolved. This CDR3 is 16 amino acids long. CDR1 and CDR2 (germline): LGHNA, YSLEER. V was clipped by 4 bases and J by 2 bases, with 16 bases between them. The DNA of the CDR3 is TGCGCCAGCAGCCCCGGCTGGGGTGGGGTCACAGATACGCAGTATTTT. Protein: CASSPGWGGVTDTQYF.